This T cell receptor (beta chain) was obtained from a study of blood T cell repertoires in COVID-19 (TCRdb year 2020). For the wider study: Collaborator samples came from the United States, Italy and Spain and covered acute and convalescent phases of COVID-19. Subjects who had been exposed to COVID-19, were actively infected with it, or had recovered from it provided the deeply sampled blood TCRbeta repertoires that made up the dataset. The prospective study material was composed of cDNA or gDNA derived from T cells, B-cell-depleted T cells, or PBMCs. Samples came from the ongoing ImmuneRACE study (first 160 participants) plus 1,254 subjects from 6 global collaborators. The repertoires were made available in a free public database intended to serve as a resource for research on the immune response to SARS-CoV-2. HLA class I and class II types, where available, came from metadata supplied by the sample provider rather than from assay-based typing. The sample metadata nearly always contained a de-identified subject ID, COVID-19 status, age in years and sex. Findings and caveats that apply to the study as a whole: How much clinical and demographic metadata was included differed by source and by participant, and the metadata was provided uncurated.

CDR3 length: 12 amino acids, cysteine to phenylalanine. Only the CDR3 portion is preserved as DNA: 36 bases, with reading frame beginning at the first base. CDR1 and CDR2 are read off the germline V gene (reference sequence) as LNHDA and SQIVND. The trim is 10 bases for V and 0 bases for J, with a gap of 9 bases between the germline ends. To note about this clone: It has no known antigen specificity. Base-call qualities are not available, and no considerably larger clone is one nucleotide away.

Each collaborating institution followed its own protocols to collect whole blood in K2EDTA tubes. For TCRbeta analysis, collaborators shipped samples in one of three forms: frozen whole blood, isolated PBMCs, or DNA extracted from either of those sample types. The immunoSEQ Assay, a bias-controlled multiplex PCR, was used to amplify TCRbeta CDR3 regions from genomic DNA. In the original analysis: The number of nucleated cells in each sample was estimated from the amplification of reference gene primers within the assay. To quantify the absolute abundance of each unique TCRbeta CDR3 rearrangement, sequence reads were collapsed and filtered. For each sample, productive Simpson clonality was calculated as the square root of Simpson's diversity index across productive rearrangements. TCRdb took this table from immuneACCESS and kept in-frame rearrangements with V and J called. Such tables lack part of the clones; where checked against another copy, unresolved V genes explain under half of the gap, and the rest is unexplained. The DNA gave D and trimming, while V, J and clone size come from that table. The sample table contains fewer than 90,000 clones; only one count was recorded for more than 70% of them. The ten largest clones take up around 14% of the sample.

The source material was peripheral blood. The sequence was collected from a woman older than 75 with acute or convalescent COVID-19. The rearrangement combines TRBV19 with TRBJ1-1; no D gene call is confident. The DNA sequence is TGTGCCACCTCGACACTGAACACTGAAGCTTTCTTT. It translates as CATSTLNTEAFF.